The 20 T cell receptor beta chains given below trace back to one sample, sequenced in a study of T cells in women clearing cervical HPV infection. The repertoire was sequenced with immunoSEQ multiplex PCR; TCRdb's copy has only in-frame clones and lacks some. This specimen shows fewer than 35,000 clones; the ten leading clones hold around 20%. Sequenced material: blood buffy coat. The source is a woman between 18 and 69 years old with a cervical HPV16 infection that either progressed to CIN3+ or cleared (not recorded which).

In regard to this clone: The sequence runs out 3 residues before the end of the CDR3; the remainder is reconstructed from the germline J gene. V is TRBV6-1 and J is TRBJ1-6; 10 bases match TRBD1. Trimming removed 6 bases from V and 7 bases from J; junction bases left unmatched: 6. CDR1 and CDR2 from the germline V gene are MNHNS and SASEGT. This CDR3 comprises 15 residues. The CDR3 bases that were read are TGTGCCAGCAGCGAAACGACAGGGGGCAATTCACCC. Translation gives CASSETTGGNSP. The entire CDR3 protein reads CASSETTGGNSPLHF.

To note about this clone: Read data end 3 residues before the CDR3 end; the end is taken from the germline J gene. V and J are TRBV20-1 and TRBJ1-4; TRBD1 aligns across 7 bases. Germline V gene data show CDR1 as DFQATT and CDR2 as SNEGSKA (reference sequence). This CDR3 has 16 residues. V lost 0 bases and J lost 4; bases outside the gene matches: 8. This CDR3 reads CSARDSWTGGNEKLFF. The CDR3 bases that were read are TGCAGTGCTAGAGATAGTTGGACAGGAGGTAATGAAAAA.

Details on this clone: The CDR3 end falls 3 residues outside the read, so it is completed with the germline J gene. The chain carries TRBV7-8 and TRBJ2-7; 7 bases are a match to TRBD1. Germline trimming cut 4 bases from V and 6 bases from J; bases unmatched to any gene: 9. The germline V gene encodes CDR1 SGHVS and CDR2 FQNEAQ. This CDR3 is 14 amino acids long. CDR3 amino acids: CASSSQPTGAEQYF. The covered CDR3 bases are TGTGCCAGCAGCTCCCAACCCACAGGGGCCGAG. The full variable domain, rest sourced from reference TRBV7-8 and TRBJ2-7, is GAGVSQSPRYKVAKRGQDVALRCDPISGHVSLFWYQQALGQGPEFLTYFQNEAQLDKSGLPSDRFFAERPEGSVSTLKIQRTQQEDSAVYLCASSSQPTGAEQYFGPGTRLTVT.

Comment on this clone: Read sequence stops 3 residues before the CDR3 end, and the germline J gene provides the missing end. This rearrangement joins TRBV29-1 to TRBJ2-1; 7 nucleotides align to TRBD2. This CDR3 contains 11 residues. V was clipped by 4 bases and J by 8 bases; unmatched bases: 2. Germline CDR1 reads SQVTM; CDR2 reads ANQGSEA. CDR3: CSVARGDEQFF. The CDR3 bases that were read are TGCAGCGTTGCCCGGGGGGATGAG.

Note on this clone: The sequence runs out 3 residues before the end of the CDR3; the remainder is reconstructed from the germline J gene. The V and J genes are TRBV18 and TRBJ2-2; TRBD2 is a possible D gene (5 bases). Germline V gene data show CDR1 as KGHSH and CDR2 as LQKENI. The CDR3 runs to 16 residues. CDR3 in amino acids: CASSKQSSGENSPLFF. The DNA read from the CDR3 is TGTGCCAGCTCGAAACAGTCCTCCGGGGAAAATTCACCG. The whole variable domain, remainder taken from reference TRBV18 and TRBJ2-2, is NAGVMQNPRHLVRRRGQEARLRCSPMKGHSHVYWYRQLPEEGLKFMVYLQKENIIDESGMPKERFSAEFPKEGPSILRIQQVVRGDSAAYFCASSKQSSGENSPLFFGEGSRLTVL.

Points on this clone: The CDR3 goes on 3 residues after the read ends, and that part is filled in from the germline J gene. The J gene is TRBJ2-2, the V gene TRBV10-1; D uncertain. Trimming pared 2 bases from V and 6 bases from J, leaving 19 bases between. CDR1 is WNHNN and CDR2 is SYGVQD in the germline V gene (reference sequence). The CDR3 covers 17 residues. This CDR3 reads CASSEGISGRKAGELFF. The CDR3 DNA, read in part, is TGCGCCAGCAGTGAGGGAATCTCGGGTCGCAAAGCCGGGGAG.

CDR3 DNA (partial): TGTGCCAGCAGCTCGGACAGTCGGTGGGAGACC. Its protein product is CASSSDSRWET. The CDR3 as a whole reads CASSSDSRWETQYF. The chain has TRBV14 and TRBJ2-5; D might be TRBD1 (6 bases). Read coverage stops 3 residues before the CDR3 terminus; the germline J gene supplies the remainder. V was trimmed by 5 bases and J by 5 bases, leaving 15 bases between them. Germline V gene data show CDR1 as SGHDN and CDR2 as FVKESK. The CDR3 has 14 residues.

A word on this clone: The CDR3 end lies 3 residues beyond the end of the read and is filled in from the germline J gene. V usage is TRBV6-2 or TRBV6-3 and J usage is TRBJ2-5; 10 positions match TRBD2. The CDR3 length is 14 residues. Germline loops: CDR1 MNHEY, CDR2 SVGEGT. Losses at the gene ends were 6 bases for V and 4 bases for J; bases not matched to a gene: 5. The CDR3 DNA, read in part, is TGTGCCAGCAGACCACGGACTAGCGGAGAGACC. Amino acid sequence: CASRPRTSGET. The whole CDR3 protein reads CASRPRTSGETQYF.

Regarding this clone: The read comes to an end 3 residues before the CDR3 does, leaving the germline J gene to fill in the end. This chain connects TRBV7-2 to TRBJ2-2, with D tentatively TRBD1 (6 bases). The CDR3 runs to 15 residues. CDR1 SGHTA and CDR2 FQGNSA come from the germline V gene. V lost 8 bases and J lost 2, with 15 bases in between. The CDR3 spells CASFLGGINTGELFF. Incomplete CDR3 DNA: TGTGCCAGCTTTCTAGGGGGAATTAACACCGGGGAG.

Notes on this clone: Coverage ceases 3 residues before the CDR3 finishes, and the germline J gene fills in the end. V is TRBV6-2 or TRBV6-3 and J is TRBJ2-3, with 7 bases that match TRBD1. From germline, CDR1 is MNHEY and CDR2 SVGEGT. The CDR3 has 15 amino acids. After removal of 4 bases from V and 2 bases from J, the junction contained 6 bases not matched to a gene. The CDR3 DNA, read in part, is TGTGCCAGCAGTTCTACAGGGGTATTCACAGATACG. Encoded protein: CASSSTGVFTDT. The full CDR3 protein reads CASSSTGVFTDTQYF.

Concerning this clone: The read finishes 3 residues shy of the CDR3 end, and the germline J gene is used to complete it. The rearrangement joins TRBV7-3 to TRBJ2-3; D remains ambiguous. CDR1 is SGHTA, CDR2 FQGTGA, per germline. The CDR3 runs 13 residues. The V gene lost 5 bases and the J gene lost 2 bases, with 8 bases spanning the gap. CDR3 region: CASSARYTDTQYF. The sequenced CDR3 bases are TGTGCCAGCAGCGCCCGGTACACAGATACG.

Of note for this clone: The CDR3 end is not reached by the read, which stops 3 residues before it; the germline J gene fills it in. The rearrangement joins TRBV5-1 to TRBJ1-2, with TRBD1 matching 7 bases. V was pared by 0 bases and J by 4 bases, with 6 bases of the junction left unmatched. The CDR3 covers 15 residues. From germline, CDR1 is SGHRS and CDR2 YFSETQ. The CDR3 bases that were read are TGCGCCAGCAGCTTGGCGGGACAGCCCGGCTATGGC. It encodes CASSLAGQPGYG. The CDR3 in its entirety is CASSLAGQPGYGYTF.

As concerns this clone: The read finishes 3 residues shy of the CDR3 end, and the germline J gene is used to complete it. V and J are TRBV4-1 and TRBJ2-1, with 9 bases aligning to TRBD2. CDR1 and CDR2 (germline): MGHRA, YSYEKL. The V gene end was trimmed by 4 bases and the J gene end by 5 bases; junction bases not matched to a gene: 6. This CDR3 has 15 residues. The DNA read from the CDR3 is TGCGCCAGCAGCCCCCAGCGGGGGGCTAACAATGAG. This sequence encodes CASSPQRGANNE. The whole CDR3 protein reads CASSPQRGANNEQFF.

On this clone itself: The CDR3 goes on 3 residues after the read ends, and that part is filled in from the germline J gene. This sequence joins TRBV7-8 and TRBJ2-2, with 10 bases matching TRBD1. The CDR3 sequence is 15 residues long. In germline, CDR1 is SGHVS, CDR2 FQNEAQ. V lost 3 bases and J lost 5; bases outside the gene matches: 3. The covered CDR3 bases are TGTGCCAGCAGCTTGGGGACAGGGGAGACCGGGGAG. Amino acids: CASSLGTGETGE. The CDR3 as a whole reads CASSLGTGETGELFF.

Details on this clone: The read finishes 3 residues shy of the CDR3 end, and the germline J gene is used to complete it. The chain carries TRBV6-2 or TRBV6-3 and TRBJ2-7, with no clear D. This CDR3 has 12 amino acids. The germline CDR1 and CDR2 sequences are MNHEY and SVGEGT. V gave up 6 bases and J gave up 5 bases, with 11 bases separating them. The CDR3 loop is CASRGRLHEQYF. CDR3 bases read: TGTGCCAGCAGAGGTAGACTGCACGAG.

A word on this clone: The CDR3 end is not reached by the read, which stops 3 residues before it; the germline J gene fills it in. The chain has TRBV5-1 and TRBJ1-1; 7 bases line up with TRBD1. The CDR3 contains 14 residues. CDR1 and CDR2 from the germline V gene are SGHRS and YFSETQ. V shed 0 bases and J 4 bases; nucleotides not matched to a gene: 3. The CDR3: CASSLGQGGTEAFF. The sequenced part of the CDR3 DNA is TGCGCCAGCAGCTTGGGACAGGGTGGCACTGAA.

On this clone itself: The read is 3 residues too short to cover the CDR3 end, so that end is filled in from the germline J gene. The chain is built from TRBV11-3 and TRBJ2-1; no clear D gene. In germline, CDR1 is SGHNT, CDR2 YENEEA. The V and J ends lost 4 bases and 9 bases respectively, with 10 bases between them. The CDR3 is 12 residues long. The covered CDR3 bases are TGTGCCAGCAGCTCTCATATCAGTGAG. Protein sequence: CASSSHISE. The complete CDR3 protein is CASSSHISEQFF.

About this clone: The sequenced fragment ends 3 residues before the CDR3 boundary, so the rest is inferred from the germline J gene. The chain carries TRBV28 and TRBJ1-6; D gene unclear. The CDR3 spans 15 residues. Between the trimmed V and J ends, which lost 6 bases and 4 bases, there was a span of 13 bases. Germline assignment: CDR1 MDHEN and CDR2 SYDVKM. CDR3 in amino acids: CASSTAVAYNSPLHF. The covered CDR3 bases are TGTGCCAGCAGCACGGCGGTGGCGTATAATTCACCC.

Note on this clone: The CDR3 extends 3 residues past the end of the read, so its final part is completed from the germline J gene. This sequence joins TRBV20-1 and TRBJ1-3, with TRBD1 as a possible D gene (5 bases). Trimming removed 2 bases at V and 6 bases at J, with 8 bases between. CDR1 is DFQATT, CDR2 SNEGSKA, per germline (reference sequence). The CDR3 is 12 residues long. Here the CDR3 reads CSARQGENTIYF. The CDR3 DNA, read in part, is TGCAGTGCTAGACAGGGTGAAAACACC.

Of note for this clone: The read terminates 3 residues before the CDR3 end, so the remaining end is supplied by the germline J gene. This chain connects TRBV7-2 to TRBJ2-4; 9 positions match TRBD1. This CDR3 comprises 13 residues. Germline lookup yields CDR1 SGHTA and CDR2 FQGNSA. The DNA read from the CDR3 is TGTGCCAGCAGCTCCACAGGGGGCAGGGGT. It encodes CASSSTGGRG. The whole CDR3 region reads CASSSTGGRGQYF.